This T cell receptor beta chain was retrieved from a study of post-analysis software for immune sequencing data. Study overall: The courses of disease that were included comprised relapsing-remitting, secondary progressive and progressive-relapsing multiple sclerosis. Study-wide results and caveats: Among multiple sclerosis patients, normalized Chao1 diversity was significantly below that of controls. F-measure co-clustering was strong for batch-matched samples. About five TRBV segments, including TRBV5-6, TRBV5-1 and TRBV20-1, were more frequent in patients than controls.

Regarding this clonotype: The antigen remains undetermined.

CDR3 length: 18 amino acids. J lost 6 bases, V lost 1 base, and 13 bases had no gene match. Prepared TCR beta cDNA libraries contained unique molecular identifiers. Each sample of roughly 0.9 to 11 million input T cells yielded around 500,000 cDNA molecules, so each molecule approximated one T cell. TCRdb processed the PCR reads anew with MiXCR; each CDR3 protein has one entry. The table shows 750,000 to 950,000 distinct CDR3 sequences, with approximately 50% occurring only once. This receptor was taken from a girl between 10 and 17 years old with multiple sclerosis. Material for sequencing was blood. The rearrangement links TRBV12-3 or TRBV12-4 to TRBJ2-1; 9 bases line up with TRBD2. CDR3 DNA sequence: TGTGCCAGCAGTTTAGGGGCCAGCGGGAGGTCCCTCTTCAATGAGCAGTTCTTC. Residues: CASSLGASGRSLFNEQFF.